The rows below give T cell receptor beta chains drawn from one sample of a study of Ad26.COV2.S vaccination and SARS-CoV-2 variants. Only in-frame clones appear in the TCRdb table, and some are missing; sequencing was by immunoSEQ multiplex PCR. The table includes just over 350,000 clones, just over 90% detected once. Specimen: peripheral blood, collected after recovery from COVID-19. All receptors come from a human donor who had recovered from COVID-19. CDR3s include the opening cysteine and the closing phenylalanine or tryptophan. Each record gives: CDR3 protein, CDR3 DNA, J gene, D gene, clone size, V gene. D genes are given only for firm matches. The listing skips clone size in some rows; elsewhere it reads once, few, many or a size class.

CASSRTLDAEAFF	TGTGCCAGCAGCCGTACACTGGATGCTGAAGCTTTCTTT	TRBJ1-1	NA	NA	TRBV6-5
CSAAPGVDTQYF	TGCAGCGCTGCCCCAGGGGTAGATACGCAGTATTTT	TRBJ2-3	NA	NA	TRBV29-1
CASSSRRNEAFF	TGTGCCAGCAGCTCAAGACGGAATGAAGCTTTCTTT	TRBJ1-1	NA	once	TRBV13
CASSLGGGRSNQPQHF	TGTGCCAGCAGCCTAGGAGGGGGAAGGAGCAATCAGCCCCAGCATTTT	TRBJ1-5	NA	once	TRBV13
CASSEGPYEQYF	TGTGCCAGCAGTGAAGGCCCCTACGAGCAGTACTTC	TRBJ2-7	NA	NA	TRBV2
CASSRSGANAEAFF	TGTGCCAGCAGCAGATCGGGGGCGAATGCTGAAGCTTTCTTT	TRBJ1-1	NA	once	TRBV6-4
CASIKDNEQFF	TGTGCCAGCATCAAGGACAATGAGCAGTTCTTC	TRBJ2-1	NA	NA	TRBV27
CASSQDTGESYEQYF	TGCGCCAGCAGCCAAGACACAGGTGAAAGCTACGAGCAGTACTTC	TRBJ2-7	NA	NA	TRBV4-3
CSAVQGWQETQYF	TGCAGCGCAGTACAGGGGTGGCAAGAGACCCAGTACTTC	TRBJ2-5	TRBD1	NA	TRBV29-1
CASSLPRTGGETQYF	TGTGCCAGCAGCCTCCCGCGAACAGGGGGTGAGACCCAGTACTTC	TRBJ2-5	TRBD1	NA	TRBV5-4
CAILPREGNTEAFF	TGTGCCATCCTCCCGAGGGAGGGGAACACTGAAGCTTTCTTT	TRBJ1-1	NA	NA	TRBV10-3
CASSLYAQGWNQPQHF	TGTGCCAGCAGCCTCTACGCGCAGGGGTGGAATCAGCCCCAGCATTTT	TRBJ1-5	NA	NA	TRBV5-6
CASSQYERGYSYNEQFF	TGCGCCAGCAGCCAATATGAGCGGGGATACTCCTACAATGAGCAGTTCTTC	TRBJ2-1	TRBD2	NA	TRBV5-1
CASSGGVMNTEAFF	TGTGCCAGCAGCGGGGGAGTTATGAACACTGAAGCTTTCTTT	TRBJ1-1	NA	once	TRBV6-5
CASCRENTEAFF	TGTGCCAGCTGCCGGGAGAACACTGAAGCTTTCTTT	TRBJ1-1	NA	NA	TRBV6-6
CASTAGGPQHF	TGTGCCAGCACGGCCGGGGGGCCCCAGCATTTT	TRBJ1-5	NA	NA	TRBV2
CASSPDMRLNNSPLHF	TGTGCCAGCAGCCCGGACATGCGGCTTAATAATTCACCCCTCCACTTT	TRBJ1-6	NA	NA	TRBV5-4
CASSPMGALGVRGGLNYGYTF	TGTGCCAGCAGTCCGATGGGGGCTTTAGGTGTCAGGGGGGGACTTAACTATGGCTACACCTTC	TRBJ1-2	TRBD1	NA	TRBV27
CASSQDTGAGFTSQHF	TGCGCCAGCAGCCAAGATACTGGGGCAGGTTTTACGTCCCAGCATTTT	TRBJ1-5	NA	NA	TRBV4-1
CSVEDTGSSYEQYF	TGCAGCGTTGAAGATACAGGGAGCTCCTACGAGCAGTACTTC	TRBJ2-7	NA	NA	TRBV29-1
CATSVISGAYNEQFF	TGTGCCACCAGTGTAATTAGCGGGGCTTACAATGAGCAGTTCTTC	TRBJ2-1	TRBD2	NA	TRBV15
CASSPSGGQPQHF	TGCGCCAGCAGCCCCTCTGGCGGACAGCCCCAGCATTTT	TRBJ1-5	NA	NA	TRBV5-1
CASSRGPYGSTDTQYF	TGTGCCAGCAGCAGGGGACCTTACGGTAGCACAGATACGCAGTATTTT	TRBJ2-3	NA	once	TRBV11-2
CASSTGLAGLNEQFF	TGCGCCAGCAGCACGGGACTAGCGGGGCTTAATGAGCAGTTCTTC	TRBJ2-1	TRBD2	NA	TRBV5-1
CASSSRGGGDTQYF	TGCGCCAGCAGCTCTCGGGGGGGAGGAGATACGCAGTATTTT	TRBJ2-3	TRBD2	NA	TRBV5-1
CASSLNPIPNTGELFF	TGTGCCAGCAGCTTAAACCCCATTCCGAACACCGGGGAGCTGTTTTTT	TRBJ2-2	NA	NA	TRBV11-2
CASSQSLAGGSSYNEQFF	TGCGCCAGCAGCCAAAGCCTAGCGGGGGGGAGCTCCTACAATGAGCAGTTCTTC	TRBJ2-1	TRBD2	NA	TRBV4-1
CASSKRTGPEQPQHF	TGTGCCAGCAGTAAACGGACAGGTCCGGAACAGCCCCAGCATTTT	TRBJ1-5	TRBD1	NA	TRBV28
CASSERGKRPEAFF	TGTGCCAGCAGTGAAAGAGGGAAAAGGCCTGAAGCTTTCTTT	TRBJ1-1	NA	NA	TRBV6-1
CASSPQPGREGETQYF	TGTGCCAGCAGCCCACAACCAGGCAGGGAGGGAGAGACCCAGTACTTC	TRBJ2-5	TRBD2	once	TRBV5-4
CASSDPDRDDEKLFF	TGTGCCAGCAGCGACCCAGACAGGGATGATGAAAAACTGTTTTTT	TRBJ1-4	TRBD1	once	TRBV9
CASRSDGTTYEQYF	TGTGCCAGCAGGAGTGACGGGACCACCTACGAGCAGTACTTC	TRBJ2-7	NA	NA	TRBV7-2
CASRRTGNTEAFF	TGTGCCAGCAGAAGGACAGGGAACACTGAAGCTTTCTTT	TRBJ1-1	TRBD1	NA	TRBV6-5
CASSQGGVGTGELFF	TGTGCCAGCAGCCAAGGCGGGGTGGGCACCGGGGAGCTGTTTTTT	TRBJ2-2	NA	once	TRBV3-1/TRBV3-2
CASSLTHTDTQYF	TGTGCCAGCAGCTTGACCCACACAGATACGCAGTATTTT	TRBJ2-3	NA	NA	TRBV5-8